What follows are 15 T cell receptor beta chains derived from one specimen sequenced in a study of blood T cell repertoires in COVID-19. TCRdb's table, derived via immunoSEQ multiplex PCR, lists solely in-frame clones and lacks some. The sample yields more than 200,000 clones, about 86% seen once. Sequencing was carried out using peripheral blood. The origin of the receptors is an elderly man with acute or convalescent COVID-19.

This chain joins TRBV13 and TRBJ2-7, with 10 positions matching TRBD1. Trimming at V came to 8 bases and at J to 5 bases, leaving 9 bases not matched to a gene. The CDR3 runs to 14 residues. Per germline, CDR1 PRHDT and CDR2 FYEKMQ (reference sequence). The CDR3, as DNA: TGTGCCAGCGCCGTTCGGGACAGGGGTAACGAGCAGTACTTC. This translates into CASAVRDRGNEQYF. Combining the CDR3 with reference TRBV13 and TRBJ2-7 gives the whole variable domain AAGVIQSPRHLIKEKRETATLKCYPIPRHDTVYWYQQGPGQDPQFLISFYEKMQSDKGSIPDRFSAQQFSDYHSELNMSSLELGDSALYFCASAVRDRGNEQYFGPGTRLTVT.

The chain combines TRBV29-1 with TRBJ1-5, with D unresolved. Germline V gene lookup returns CDR1 SQVTM and CDR2 ANQGSEA. CDR3 length: 15 residues. With 0 bases removed from V and 3 bases from J, the gap between germline ends came to 12 bases. Written as DNA, the CDR3 is TGCAGCGTTGAAGATCGTCGGCGGAACAATCAGCCCCAGCATTTT. Translated, it gives CSVEDRRRNNQPQHF.

V gene TRBV19 combines with J gene TRBJ2-3, with unresolved D. CDR3 length equals 15 residues. V gave up 1 base and J gave up 1 base, with 9 bases separating them. Germline V gene sequence: CDR1 LNHDA, CDR2 SQIVND (reference sequence). The CDR3, as DNA: TGTGCCAGTAGTATAGGGGCCTACCGCACAGATACGCAGTATTTT. Protein product: CASSIGAYRTDTQYF.

The CDR3 sequence: CASSIPDKAFSNQPQHF. In DNA form, the CDR3 reads TGTGCCAGTAGTATACCGGACAAGGCGTTTAGCAATCAGCCCCAGCATTTT. The genes are TRBV19 and TRBJ1-5; D is possibly TRBD1 (5 bases). Trimming pared 2 bases from V and 0 bases from J, leaving 14 bases between. Germline CDR1 is LNHDA and CDR2 is SQIVND (reference sequence). The CDR3 sequence is 17 residues long.

With regard to this clone: In this CDR3 the conserved last residue, phenylalanine or tryptophan, is missing, so a read error is likely. The limits of the CDR3 on the DNA are not certain, so only TCRdb's listed CDR3 is given. J is TRBJ1-1 and V is TRBV21-1. TRBV21-1 is designated a pseudogene. The CDR3 has 9 amino acids, counting both end residues. The CDR3 spells CASSKGRRG.

In its sample, this clone was seen a few times. The V and J genes are TRBV7-9 and TRBJ1-2, with TRBD1 identical over 7 bases. J gave up 2 bases and V 5 bases, and 8 bases lay outside the gene matches. CDR1 and CDR2 (germline): SEHNR, FQNEAQ (reference sequence). This CDR3 is built from 15 residues. CDR3 amino acids: CASSPNDRENYGYTF. For the CDR3, the DNA is TGTGCCAGCAGCCCGAATGACAGGGAGAACTATGGCTACACCTTC.

V is TRBV19 and J is TRBJ1-5; 8 positions agree with TRBD1. CDR1 and CDR2 from the germline V gene are LNHDA and SQIVND (reference sequence). CDR3 length: 15 residues. V was pared by 4 bases and J by 7 bases, with 9 bases of the junction left unmatched. CDR3 protein: CASSKGQGARQPQHF. In nucleotides, the CDR3 is TGTGCCAGTAGTAAGGGGCAGGGGGCGAGGCAGCCCCAGCATTTT. The full variable domain, its missing parts supplied by reference TRBV19 and TRBJ1-5, is DGGITQSPKYLFRKEGQNVTLSCEQNLNHDAMYWYRQDPGQGLRLIYYSQIVNDFQKGDIAEGYSVSREKKESFPLTVTSAQKNPTAFYLCASSKGQGARQPQHFGDGTRLSIL.

In its sample, this clone was seen once. The gene calls are TRBV10-3 and TRBJ1-1; D ambiguous. Germline CDR1 and CDR2: ENHRY and SYGVKD. The CDR3 runs 14 residues. The germline V and J ends were trimmed by 5 bases and 0 bases, with 10 bases remaining between them. CDR3: CAISNDGVNTEAFF. CDR3 coding DNA: TGTGCCATCAGTAATGACGGAGTGAACACTGAAGCTTTCTTT.

The chain employs TRBV19 and TRBJ1-5, with D tentatively TRBD1 (6 bases). CDR1 is LNHDA and CDR2 is SQIVND in the germline V gene (reference sequence). Trimming shortened V by 3 bases and J by 6 bases, and 15 bases separated the two germline ends. The CDR3 loop spans 15 amino acids. The DNA for the CDR3 is TGTGCCAGTAGTATTGAACTTATAGGGGGTCAGCCCCAGCATTTT. Translated, it gives CASSIELIGGQPQHF. The variable domain in full, with the rest retrieved from reference TRBV19 and TRBJ1-5, is DGGITQSPKYLFRKEGQNVTLSCEQNLNHDAMYWYRQDPGQGLRLIYYSQIVNDFQKGDIAEGYSVSREKKESFPLTVTSAQKNPTAFYLCASSIELIGGQPQHFGDGTRLSIL.

The CDR3 nucleotides read TGTGCCAGCAGCCGGGAGGCGGGAGCGAACACCGGGGAGCTGTTTTTT. Translated, it gives CASSREAGANTGELFF. The rearrangement uses TRBV6-4 and TRBJ2-2, with 7 bases identical to TRBD2. V lost 6 bases, J lost 0 bases, and 7 bases stayed unmatched. Germline V CDR1 and CDR2: MRHNA, SNTAGT. CDR3 length: 16 residues.

The CDR3 reads CSVERLGEQYF. For the CDR3, the DNA is TGCAGCGTTGAGAGGTTGGGCGAGCAGTACTTC. The chain links TRBV29-1 to TRBJ2-7; D gene ambiguous. The germline V gene has CDR1 SQVTM and CDR2 ANQGSEA. The CDR3 sequence is 11 residues long. V was shortened by 3 bases and J by 6 bases, with 9 bases between the two germline ends.

The gene calls are TRBV28 and TRBJ1-2, with TRBD1 matching 7 bases. Per the germline V gene, CDR1 is MDHEN and CDR2 is SYDVKM. The CDR3 loop spans 15 amino acids. J gave up 4 bases and V 5 bases, and 10 bases lay outside the gene matches. Here the CDR3 DNA reads TGTGCCAGCAGTCCCGGGACAGCCTTCAGCTATGGCTACACCTTC. Its protein is CASSPGTAFSYGYTF.

V and J are TRBV19 and TRBJ1-4; D gene unclear. The V gene's germline CDR1 is LNHDA and CDR2 SQIVND (reference sequence). The CDR3 has 15 amino acids. With 4 bases removed from V and 3 bases from J, the gap between germline ends came to 12 bases. The CDR3 bases are TGTGCCAGTAGTAGGGAGGGAAGAGCTAATGAAAAACTGTTTTTT. Translated: CASSREGRANEKLFF.

This rearrangement joins TRBV2 to TRBJ2-1; possible D gene TRBD1, 5 bases. Per the germline V gene, CDR1 is SNHLY and CDR2 is FYNNEI. The CDR3 sequence is 15 residues long. Trimming stripped 4 bases from V and 9 bases from J, with 19 bases between. The CDR3 sequence is CASSVLDSHLSEQFF. The CDR3 DNA reads as TGTGCCAGCAGTGTTTTAGACAGCCATCTCAGTGAGCAGTTCTTC.

The rearrangement links TRBV7-8 to TRBJ1-2; the match to TRBD1 covers 8 bases. The CDR3 totals 15 residues. Germline CDR1 reads SGHVS; CDR2 reads FQNEAQ. V lost 1 base and J lost 2; bases outside the gene matches: 3. The CDR3 nucleotides read TGTGCCAGCAGCTTAGGGACAGGGACCAACTATGGCTACACCTTC. Translation: CASSLGTGTNYGYTF.